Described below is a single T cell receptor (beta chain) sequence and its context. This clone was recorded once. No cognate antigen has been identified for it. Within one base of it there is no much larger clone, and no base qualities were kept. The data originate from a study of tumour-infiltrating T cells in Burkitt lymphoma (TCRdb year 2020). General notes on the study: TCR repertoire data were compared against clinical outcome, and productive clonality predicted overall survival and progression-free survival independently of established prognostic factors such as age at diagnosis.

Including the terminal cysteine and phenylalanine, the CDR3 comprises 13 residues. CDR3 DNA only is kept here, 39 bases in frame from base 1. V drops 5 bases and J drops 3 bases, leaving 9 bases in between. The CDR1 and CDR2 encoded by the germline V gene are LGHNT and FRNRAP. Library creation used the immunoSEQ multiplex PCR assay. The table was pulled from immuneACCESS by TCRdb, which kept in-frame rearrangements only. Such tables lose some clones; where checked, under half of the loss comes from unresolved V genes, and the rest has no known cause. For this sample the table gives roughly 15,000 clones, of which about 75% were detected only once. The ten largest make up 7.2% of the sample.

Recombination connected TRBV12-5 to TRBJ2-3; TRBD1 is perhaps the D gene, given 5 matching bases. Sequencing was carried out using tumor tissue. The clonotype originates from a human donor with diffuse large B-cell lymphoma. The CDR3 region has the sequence CASGPRQTDTQYF. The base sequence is TGTGCTAGTGGTCCACGACAGACAGATACGCAGTATTTT.